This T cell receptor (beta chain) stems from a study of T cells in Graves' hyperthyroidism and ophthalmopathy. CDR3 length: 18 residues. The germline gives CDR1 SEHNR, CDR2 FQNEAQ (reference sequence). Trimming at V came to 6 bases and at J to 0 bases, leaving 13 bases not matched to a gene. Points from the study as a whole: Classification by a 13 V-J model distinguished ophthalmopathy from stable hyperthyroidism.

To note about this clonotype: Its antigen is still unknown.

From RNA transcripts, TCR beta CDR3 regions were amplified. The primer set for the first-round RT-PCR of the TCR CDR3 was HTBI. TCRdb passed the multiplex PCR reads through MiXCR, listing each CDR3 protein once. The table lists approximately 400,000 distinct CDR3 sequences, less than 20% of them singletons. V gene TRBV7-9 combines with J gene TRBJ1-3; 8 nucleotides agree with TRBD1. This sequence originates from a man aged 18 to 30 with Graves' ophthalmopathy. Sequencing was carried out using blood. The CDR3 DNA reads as TGTGCCAGCAGGGGCAGGGGGCAACCACTGAGCTCTGGAAACACCATATATTTT. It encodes CASRGRGQPLSSGNTIYF. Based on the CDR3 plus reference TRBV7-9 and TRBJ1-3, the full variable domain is DTGVSQNPRHKITKRGQNVTFRCDPISEHNRLYWYRQTLGQGPEFLTYFQNEAQLEKSRLLSDRFSAERPKGSFSTLEIQRTEQGDSAMYLCASRGRGQPLSSGNTIYFGEGSWLTVV.